This T cell receptor beta chain was found in a study of blood T cell repertoires in COVID-19. The CDR3 runs 14 residues. The V gene's germline CDR1 is GTSNPN and CDR2 SVGIG (reference sequence). Trimming took off 4 bases at V and 4 bases at J, with 14 bases between the two ends. Method: immunoSEQ multiplex PCR; TCRdb's copy keeps in-frame clones and lacks some. The sample holds about 380,000 clones, around 90% seen once. Sequencing was carried out using PBMCs or T cells enriched from blood (not recorded which). V usage is TRBV30 and J usage is TRBJ1-3, with D uncertain. The receptor was derived from a woman in her late teens or twenties who had recovered from COVID-19. The CDR3 DNA is TGTGCCTGGATCCAGGAGGCCAAAGGAAACACCATATATTTT. Amino acid sequence: CAWIQEAKGNTIYF.